This TCR beta chain was identified during a study of cytomegalovirus exposure and HLA in healthy donors. Study-level information: In terms of ancestry, the Caucasian-associated cluster contained roughly 81% of the roughly 360 genotyped donors.

Each of the donors was a healthy bone marrow donor. It was with 60 Vbeta and 13 Jbeta primers that the PCR ran. Using immunoSEQ multiplex PCR, the repertoire was profiled, and TCRdb retains in-frame clones only, with some absent. The repertoire has roughly 100,000 clones, around 65% of them found once; the top ten carry less than 3.5%. This clone was seen only a few times. With V trimmed by 3 bases and J by 3 bases, 4 bases remained unmatched. The CDR3 is 16 amino acids. Germline loops: CDR1 LNHDA, CDR2 SQIVND (reference sequence). The clonotype comes from a woman aged 45-65 years in good health and CMV-seronegative. The genes are TRBV19 and TRBJ2-7; 14 bases agree with TRBD2. Sample: PBMCs. The CDR3 DNA follows: TGTGCCAGTAGTATGGGACTAGCGGGAGTAGGCTACGAGCAGTACTTC. Translating it yields CASSMGLAGVGYEQYF.